The present T cell receptor (beta chain) was sequenced within a study of regulatory T cells in long-lasting Graves disease. Germline assignment: CDR1 GTSNPN and CDR2 SVGIG (reference sequence). The length of the CDR3 is 11 residues. Germline trimming cut 5 bases from V and 12 bases from J; bases unmatched to any gene: 6. Relying on iRepertoire HTBI primers and Arm-PCR of CDR3 regions, the team built TCR beta libraries. TCRdb ran MiXCR on the multiplex PCR reads and lists one entry per CDR3 protein. The sample lists 360,000 or so distinct CDR3 sequences; about 12% were seen once. This clonotype has ten or more counts. The antigen is unknown. Stated time point: newly diagnosed GD, antithyroid drugs for less than 3 months. Isolated PBMC RNA provided the starting material for the TCR library. Whole-study findings and limits: Persistent-disease Graves' patients showed less TCR diversity than new cases.

The sample was also linked to a second study, of T cells in Graves' hyperthyroidism and ophthalmopathy. That report adds: TCR CDR3 underwent first-round RT-PCR with the HTBI primer set.

The TCR sequence derives from a young woman with Graves disease. This chain uses TRBV30 with TRBJ2-1; 8 bases fit TRBD2. The sequencing used peripheral blood mononuclear cells (PBMCs), collected at new diagnosis, from a patient treated with antithyroid drugs. CDR3 sequence (DNA): TGTGCCTGGTCCCCGGGACTAGTGCAGTTCTTC. Translated: CAWSPGLVQFF.